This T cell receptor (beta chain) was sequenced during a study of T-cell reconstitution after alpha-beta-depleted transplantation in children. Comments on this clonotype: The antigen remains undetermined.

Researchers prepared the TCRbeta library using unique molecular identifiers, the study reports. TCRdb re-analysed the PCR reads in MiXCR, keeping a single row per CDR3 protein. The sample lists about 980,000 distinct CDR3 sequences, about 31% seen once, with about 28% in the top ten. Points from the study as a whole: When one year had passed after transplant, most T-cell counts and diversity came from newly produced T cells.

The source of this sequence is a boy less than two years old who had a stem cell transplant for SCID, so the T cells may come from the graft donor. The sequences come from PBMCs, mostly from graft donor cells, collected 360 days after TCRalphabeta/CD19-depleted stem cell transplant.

The CDR3 DNA reads as TGTGCCACCAAAGGCCTCTCTGTGGGCAATGAGCAGTTCTTC. Translating it yields CATKGLSVGNEQFF. This chain uses TRBV15 with TRBJ2-1; D gene unclear. The CDR3 covers 14 residues. Trimming took off 7 bases at V and 6 bases at J, with 16 bases between the two ends. Germline V gene lookup returns CDR1 LNHNV and CDR2 YYDKDF (reference sequence).